The sequence of this T cell receptor beta chain was determined in a study of beta chain features in type 1 diabetes. Study context: Investigators examined approximately 100,000,000 sorted cells across all samples. Study-wide results and limits: In every one of the four CD4+ subsets, TCRB CDR3s were moderately but significantly shorter in Type 1 diabetes patients. Individuals with type 1 diabetes displayed fewer insertions and more deletions at VDJ junctions.

The CDR3 has 17 amino acids. From germline, CDR1 is SGHDN and CDR2 FVKESK. The germline V and J ends were trimmed by 4 bases and 0 bases, with 16 bases remaining between them. Concerning this clone: Its antigen remains unidentified.

The sequenced template was cDNA made from the entire isolated RNA. Sequencing was performed with immunoSEQ multiplex PCR; in TCRdb, only in-frame clones are kept and a portion is missing. The data hold around 70,000 clones, with 45% to 50% observed a single time. Every donor had blood drawn once into heparin, around 120 mL on average. V gene TRBV14 combines with J gene TRBJ2-1, with D maybe TRBD2 (6 bases). The sequencing sample was made of central memory CD4+ T cells from blood. The sequence was collected from a young man with type 1 diabetes. The CDR3 loop is CASSRRLAERSYNEQFF. In nucleotides, the CDR3 is TGTGCCAGCAGCCGTAGATTAGCGGAACGCTCCTACAATGAGCAGTTCTTC.